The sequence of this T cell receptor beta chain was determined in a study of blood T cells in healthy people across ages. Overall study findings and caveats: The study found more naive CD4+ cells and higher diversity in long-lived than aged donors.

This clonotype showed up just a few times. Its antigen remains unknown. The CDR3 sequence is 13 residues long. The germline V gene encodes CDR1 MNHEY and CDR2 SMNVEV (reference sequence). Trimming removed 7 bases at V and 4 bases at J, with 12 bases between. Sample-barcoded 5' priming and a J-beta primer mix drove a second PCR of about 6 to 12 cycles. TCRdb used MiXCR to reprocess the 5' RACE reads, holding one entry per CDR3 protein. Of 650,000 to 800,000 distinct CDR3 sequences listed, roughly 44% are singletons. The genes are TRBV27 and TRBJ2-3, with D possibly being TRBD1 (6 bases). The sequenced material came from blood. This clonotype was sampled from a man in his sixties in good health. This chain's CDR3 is CASKTGSADTQYF. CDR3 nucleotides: TGTGCCAGCAAAACAGGGAGTGCAGATACGCAGTATTTT.